The 13 T cell receptor beta chains listed next were all sequenced from one sample in a study of control samples from healthy donors and cancer patients. Measured with immunoSEQ multiplex PCR; TCRdb has only the in-frame clones, and not every one. This sample has around 90,000 clones, with around four fifths found just once. Sequencing was done on a sample of blood. These receptors came from a young man in good health.

This sequence joins TRBV3-1 (or the pseudogene TRBV3-2) and TRBJ1-1; a possible D gene is TRBD1 (5 bases). Trimming shortened V by 2 bases and J by 0 bases, and 10 bases separated the two germline ends. Germline V gives CDR1 LGHDT, CDR2 YNNKEL (reference sequence). The CDR3 runs 15 residues. The CDR3 DNA reads as TGTGCCAGCAGCCAACGGGGACGCATGAACACTGAAGCTTTCTTT. This codes for CASSQRGRMNTEAFF.

The chain carries TRBV19 and TRBJ1-4; no definite D call. Germline V gene data show CDR1 as LNHDA and CDR2 as SQIVND (reference sequence). CDR3 length equals 14 residues. V was clipped by 3 bases and J by 4 bases, with 9 bases between them. The CDR3 region is CASSITLNNEKLFF. CDR3 DNA: TGTGCCAGTAGTATTACACTGAATAATGAAAAACTGTTTTTT. The entire variable domain, with the rest obtained from reference TRBV19 and TRBJ1-4, is as follows: DGGITQSPKYLFRKEGQNVTLSCEQNLNHDAMYWYRQDPGQGLRLIYYSQIVNDFQKGDIAEGYSVSREKKESFPLTVTSAQKNPTAFYLCASSITLNNEKLFFGSGTQLSVL.

This clone has more than one count but fewer than ten. The chain employs TRBV9 and TRBJ2-2, with TRBD2 matching over 8 bases. This CDR3 comprises 15 residues. The junction had 7 bases not matched to a gene; V was cut back by 4 bases and J by 5 bases. Germline CDR1 reads SGDLS; CDR2 reads YYNGEE. CDR3 amino acids: CASSKSGGRTGELFF. The CDR3 DNA sequence: TGTGCCAGCAGCAAGTCGGGGGGGCGAACCGGGGAGCTGTTTTTT. The complete variable domain, with remaining parts taken from reference TRBV9 and TRBJ2-2, reads DSGVTQTPKHLITATGQRVTLRCSPRSGDLSVYWYQQSLDQGLQFLIQYYNGEERAKGNILERFSAQQFPDLHSELNLSSLELGDSALYFCASSKSGGRTGELFFGEGSRLTVL.

This chain links TRBV11-2 with TRBJ1-1; TRBD1 matches at 10 bases. Per the germline V gene, CDR1 is SGHAT and CDR2 is FQNNGV. The CDR3 extends over 14 amino acids. Trimming removed 5 bases from V and 5 bases from J; junction bases left unmatched: 5. The CDR3 bases are TGTGCCAGCAGCCCGGGACAGGGGAGAACTGAAGCTTTCTTT. Translated: CASSPGQGRTEAFF.

The chain employs TRBV18 and TRBJ1-2, with D unresolved. The CDR3 extends over 14 amino acids. Trimming took 3 bases from V and 4 from J, leaving 12 bases between them. Germline V gene sequence: CDR1 KGHSH, CDR2 LQKENI. The CDR3: CASSPLYDAYGYTF. CDR3 in DNA: TGTGCCAGCTCACCTTTATATGACGCCTATGGCTACACCTTC.

Only a few counts were recorded for this clone. The J gene is TRBJ1-5, the V gene TRBV19; D is perhaps TRBD1 (6 bases). From germline, CDR1 is LNHDA and CDR2 SQIVND (reference sequence). With 5 bases removed from V and 9 bases from J, the gap between germline ends came to 20 bases. The CDR3 spans 15 residues. CDR3 sequence reads: CASSVPGAMSPPQHF. The CDR3 coding sequence is TGTGCCAGTAGTGTACCGGGGGCGATGAGCCCGCCCCAGCATTTT. Full variable domain (missing parts from reference TRBV19 and TRBJ1-5): DGGITQSPKYLFRKEGQNVTLSCEQNLNHDAMYWYRQDPGQGLRLIYYSQIVNDFQKGDIAEGYSVSREKKESFPLTVTSAQKNPTAFYLCASSVPGAMSPPQHFGDGTRLSIL.

V is TRBV5-6 and J is TRBJ2-7; TRBD2 might be the D (5 bases). CDR1 and CDR2 (germline): SGHDT, YYEEEE. The CDR3 length is 15 residues. V lost 4 bases to trimming and J lost 1 base, with 15 bases between them. The CDR3 DNA follows: TGTGCCAGCAGCCTACGGGGTTCTTATTCCTACGAGCAGTACTTC. The encoded protein is CASSLRGSYSYEQYF. The whole variable domain, filled in from reference TRBV5-6 and TRBJ2-7, reads DAGVTQSPTHLIKTRGQQVTLRCSPKSGHDTVSWYQQALGQGPQFIFQYYEEEERQRGNFPDRFSGHQFPNYSSELNVNALLLGDSALYLCASSLRGSYSYEQYFGPGTRLTVT.

This clone was seen a single time. V is TRBV6-5 and J is TRBJ1-3, with a tentative D call TRBD1 (5 bases). Per germline, CDR1 MNHEY and CDR2 SVGAGI. Deletions cut 0 bases from V and 6 bases from J, with 12 bases between. The CDR3 spans 15 residues. DNA for the CDR3: TGTGCCAGCAGTTACTCGAGGGGACTGGCAAACACCATATATTTT. Amino acids: CASSYSRGLANTIYF.

This chain connects TRBV6-1 to TRBJ1-1; D is unclear. Germline values: CDR1 MNHNS, CDR2 SASEGT. The CDR3 consists of 13 residues. Deletions cut 2 bases from V and 6 bases from J, with 10 bases between. CDR3 nucleotide sequence: TGTGCCAGCAGTGAAACCGGAGTCGCTGAAGCTTTCTTT. Its translation: CASSETGVAEAFF.

This chain joins TRBV7-3 and TRBJ1-4, with D hard to call. This CDR3 comprises 12 residues. Between the trimmed V and J ends, which lost 3 bases and 3 bases, there was a span of 2 bases. From germline, CDR1 is SGHTA and CDR2 FQGTGA. The CDR3 sequence: CASSFSNEKLFF. The CDR3 DNA is TGTGCCAGCAGCTTTTCTAATGAAAAACTGTTTTTT.

This clone has only a few counts. The gene calls are TRBV11-2 and TRBJ2-7; D is perhaps TRBD1 (6 bases). V was cut by 6 bases and J by 0 bases, with 12 bases left in between. In germline, CDR1 is SGHAT, CDR2 FQNNGV. The CDR3 sequence is 14 residues long. CDR3 amino acids: CASSYDRSSYEQYF. The DNA of the CDR3 is TGTGCCAGCAGTTATGACAGGAGCTCCTACGAGCAGTACTTC. Combining the CDR3 with reference TRBV11-2 and TRBJ2-7 gives the whole variable domain EAGVAQSPRYKIIEKRQSVAFWCNPISGHATLYWYQQILGQGPKLLIQFQNNGVVDDSQLPKDRFSAERLKGVDSTLKIQPAKLEDSAVYLCASSYDRSSYEQYFGPGTRLTVT.

The chain carries TRBV6-5 and TRBJ1-3; D may be TRBD1 (6 bases). Trimming pared 6 bases from V and 4 bases from J, leaving 13 bases between. Looked up from germline, CDR1 is MNHEY and CDR2 is SVGAGI. This CDR3 has 14 amino acids. This CDR3 is CASRLQGYGNTIYF. The CDR3 nucleotides are TGTGCCAGCAGACTACAGGGTTACGGAAACACCATATATTTT.

This clone has just one count. This chain joins TRBV10-3 and TRBJ2-1; TRBD1 might be the D (5 bases). V was cut by 4 bases and J by 5 bases, with 12 bases left in between. CDR3 size: 14 residues. Germline lookup yields CDR1 ENHRY and CDR2 SYGVKD. CDR3 in DNA: TGTGCCATCAGTGGAGATAGGGGTAACAATGAGCAGTTCTTC. Protein product: CAISGDRGNNEQFF.